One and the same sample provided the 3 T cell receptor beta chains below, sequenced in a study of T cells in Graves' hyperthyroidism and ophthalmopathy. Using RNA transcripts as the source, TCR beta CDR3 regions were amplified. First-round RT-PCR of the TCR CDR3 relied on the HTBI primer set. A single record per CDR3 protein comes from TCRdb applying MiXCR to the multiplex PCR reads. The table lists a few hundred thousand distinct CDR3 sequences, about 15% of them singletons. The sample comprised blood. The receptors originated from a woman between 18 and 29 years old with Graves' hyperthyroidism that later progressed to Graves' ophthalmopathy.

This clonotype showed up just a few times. The CDR3 sequence is CASTGWWLAGEETQYF. CDR3 nucleotides: TGCGCCAGCACCGGATGGTGGCTAGCGGGGGAAGAGACCCAGTACTTC. The V and J genes are TRBV5-1 and TRBJ2-5, with 10 bases matching TRBD2. The junction had 11 bases not matched to a gene; V was cut back by 6 bases and J by 3 bases. From germline, CDR1 is SGHRS and CDR2 YFSETQ. The CDR3 runs 16 residues.

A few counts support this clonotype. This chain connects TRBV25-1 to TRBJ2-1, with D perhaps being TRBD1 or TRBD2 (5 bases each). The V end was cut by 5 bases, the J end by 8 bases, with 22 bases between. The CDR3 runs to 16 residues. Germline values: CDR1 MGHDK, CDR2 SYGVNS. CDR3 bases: TGTGCCAGCAGTAAGGAAGCCCTCCCAGGGAGCCATGAGCAGTTCTTC. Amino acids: CASSKEALPGSHEQFF.

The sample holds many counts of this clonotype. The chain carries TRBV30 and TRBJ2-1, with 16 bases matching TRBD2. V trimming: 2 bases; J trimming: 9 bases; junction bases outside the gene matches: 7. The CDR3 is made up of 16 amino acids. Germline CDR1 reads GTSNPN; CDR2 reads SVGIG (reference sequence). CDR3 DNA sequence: TGTGCCTGGAGTTCGGGACTAGCGGGAGGGCCCTTTGAGCAGTTCTTC. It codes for CAWSSGLAGGPFEQFF.